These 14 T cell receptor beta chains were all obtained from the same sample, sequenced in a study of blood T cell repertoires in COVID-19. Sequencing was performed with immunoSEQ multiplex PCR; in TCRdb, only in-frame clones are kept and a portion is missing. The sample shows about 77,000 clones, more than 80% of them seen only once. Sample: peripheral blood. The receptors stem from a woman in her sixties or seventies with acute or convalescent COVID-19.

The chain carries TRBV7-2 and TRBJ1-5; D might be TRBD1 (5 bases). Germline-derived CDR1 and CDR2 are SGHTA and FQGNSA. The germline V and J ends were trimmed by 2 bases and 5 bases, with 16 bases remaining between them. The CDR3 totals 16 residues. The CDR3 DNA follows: TGTGCCAGCAGCTTATGGGACCGGGGGGTAGATCAGCCCCAGCATTTT. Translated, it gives CASSLWDRGVDQPQHF.

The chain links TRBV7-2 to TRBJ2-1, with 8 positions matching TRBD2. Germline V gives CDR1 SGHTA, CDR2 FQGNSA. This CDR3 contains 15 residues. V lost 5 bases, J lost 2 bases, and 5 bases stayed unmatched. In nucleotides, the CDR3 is TGTGCCAGCAGCAGCCGACTAGCGCCCTACAATGAGCAGTTCTTC. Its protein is CASSSRLAPYNEQFF.

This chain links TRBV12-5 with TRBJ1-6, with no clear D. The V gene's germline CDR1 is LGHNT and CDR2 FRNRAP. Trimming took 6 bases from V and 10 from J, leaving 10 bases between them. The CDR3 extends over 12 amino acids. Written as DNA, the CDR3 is TGTGCTAGTGGGCTCAGCGAGTCACCCCTCCACTTT. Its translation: CASGLSESPLHF. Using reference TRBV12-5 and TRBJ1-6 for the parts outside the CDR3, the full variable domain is DARVTQTPRHKVTEMGQEVTMRCQPILGHNTVFWYRQTMMQGLELLAYFRNRAPLDDSGMPKDRFSAEMPDATLATLKIQPSEPRDSAVYFCASGLSESPLHFGNGTRLTVT.

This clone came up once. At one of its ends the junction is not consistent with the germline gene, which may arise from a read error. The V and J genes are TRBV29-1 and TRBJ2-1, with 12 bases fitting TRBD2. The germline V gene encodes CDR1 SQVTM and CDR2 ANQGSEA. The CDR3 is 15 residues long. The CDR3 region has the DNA TGCAGCGTGGAAGGACTAGCGGGGTATATCAATGAGCAGTTCTTC. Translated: CSVEGLAGYINEQFF.

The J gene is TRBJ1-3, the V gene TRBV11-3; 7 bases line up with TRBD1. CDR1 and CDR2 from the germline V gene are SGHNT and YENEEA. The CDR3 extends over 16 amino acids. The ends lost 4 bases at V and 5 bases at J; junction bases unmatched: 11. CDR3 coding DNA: TGTGCCAGCAGCTCGAGAACCAGGACAGGACGAAACACCATATATTTT. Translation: CASSSRTRTGRNTIYF.

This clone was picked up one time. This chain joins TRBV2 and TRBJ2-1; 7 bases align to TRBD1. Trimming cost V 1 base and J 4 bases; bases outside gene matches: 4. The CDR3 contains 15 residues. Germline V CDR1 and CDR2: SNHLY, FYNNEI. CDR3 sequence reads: CASSEGQGEYNEQFF. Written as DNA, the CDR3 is TGTGCCAGCAGTGAAGGGCAGGGGGAGTACAATGAGCAGTTCTTC.

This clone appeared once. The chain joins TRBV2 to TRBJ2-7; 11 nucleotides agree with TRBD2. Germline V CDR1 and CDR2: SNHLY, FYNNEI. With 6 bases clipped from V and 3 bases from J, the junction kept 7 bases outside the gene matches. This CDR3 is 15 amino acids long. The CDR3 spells CASSLTSGGVYEQYF. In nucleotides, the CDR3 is TGTGCCAGCAGCCTTACTAGCGGGGGAGTCTACGAGCAGTACTTC.

The CDR3 bases are TGTGCCAGCAGTTACACCTACGAGCAGTACTTC. Its translation: CASSYTYEQYF. The chain links TRBV2 to TRBJ2-7, with no clear D. The germline CDR1 and CDR2 sequences are SNHLY and FYNNEI. Trimming took 5 bases from V and 2 from J, leaving 4 bases between them. This CDR3 is 11 amino acids long.

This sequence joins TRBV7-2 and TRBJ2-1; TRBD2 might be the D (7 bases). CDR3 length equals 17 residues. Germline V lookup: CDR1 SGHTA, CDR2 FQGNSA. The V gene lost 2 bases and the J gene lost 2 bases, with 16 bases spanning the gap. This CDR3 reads CASSLRRGGVTYNEQFF. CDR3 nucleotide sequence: TGTGCCAGCAGCTTACGTAGAGGGGGGGTCACCTACAATGAGCAGTTCTTC.

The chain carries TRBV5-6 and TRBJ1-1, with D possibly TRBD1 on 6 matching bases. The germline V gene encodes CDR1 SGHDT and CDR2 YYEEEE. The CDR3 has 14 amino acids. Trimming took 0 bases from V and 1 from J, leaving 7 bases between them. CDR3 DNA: TGTGCCAGCAGCTTGGGGGACAAGAACACTGAAGCTTTCTTT. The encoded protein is CASSLGDKNTEAFF.

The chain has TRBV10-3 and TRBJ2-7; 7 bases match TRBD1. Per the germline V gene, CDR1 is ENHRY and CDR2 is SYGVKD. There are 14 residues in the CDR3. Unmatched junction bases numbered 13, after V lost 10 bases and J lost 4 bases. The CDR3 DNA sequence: TGTGCCAGCCCGACGGGAACAGGGGAATACGAGCAGTACTTC. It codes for CASPTGTGEYEQYF.

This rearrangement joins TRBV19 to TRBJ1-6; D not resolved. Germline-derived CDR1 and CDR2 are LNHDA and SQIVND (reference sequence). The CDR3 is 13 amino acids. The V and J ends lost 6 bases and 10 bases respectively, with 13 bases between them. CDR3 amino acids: CASRREVESPLHF. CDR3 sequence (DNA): TGTGCCAGTAGGCGCGAGGTAGAGTCACCCCTCCACTTT.

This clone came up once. CDR3 sequence: CASGQVRTEAFF. Here the CDR3 DNA reads TGCGCCAGCGGACAGGTCAGAACTGAAGCTTTCTTT. This sequence joins TRBV5-1 and TRBJ1-1; TRBD1 aligns across 7 bases. This CDR3 region has 12 residues. Germline lookup yields CDR1 SGHRS and CDR2 YFSETQ. V lost 7 bases and J lost 5; bases outside the gene matches: 5.

The CDR3 loop reads CASSGEGGLEQFF. The CDR3 DNA reads TGTGCCAGCAGTGGGGAAGGGGGCCTTGAGCAGTTCTTC. V is TRBV2 and J is TRBJ2-1; the match to TRBD1 covers 7 bases. This CDR3 has 13 residues. V lost 4 bases and J lost 9; bases outside the gene matches: 6. In germline, CDR1 is SNHLY, CDR2 FYNNEI.